These T cell receptor beta chains were read from a single sample in a study of cytomegalovirus exposure and HLA in healthy donors. Clones were sequenced by immunoSEQ multiplex PCR, and TCRdb holds only the in-frame ones, with some missing. The sample yields 160,000 or so clones, around 78% seen once. Material: PBMCs. The receptors derive from a woman aged 40 to 50 in good health and CMV-seronegative. Each CDR3 is given with its conserved first and last residue. The D gene is left open where the match is weak. A row's size may be missing; if present it is once, few, many or a size class.

clone size,D gene,V gene,J gene,CDR3 protein,CDR3 DNA
-,-,TRBV28,TRBJ2-7,CASGQVTYEQYF,TGTGCCAGCGGCCAGGTAACCTACGAGCAGTACTTC
-,TRBD1,TRBV28,TRBJ1-4,CASSPSDRGHEKLFF,TGTGCCAGCAGTCCCTCGGACAGGGGCCACGAAAAACTGTTTTTT
-,TRBD2,TRBV10-3,TRBJ2-7,CAISEEGGEYEQYF,TGTGCCATCAGTGAGGAGGGAGGGGAATACGAGCAGTACTTC
-,-,TRBV11-3,TRBJ1-1,CASSFRGGPEAFF,TGTGCCAGCAGCTTTAGGGGGGGCCCTGAAGCTTTCTTT
once,TRBD2,TRBV7-3,TRBJ2-2,CASSLRAGGTGELFF,TGTGCCAGCAGCTTACGAGCGGGAGGCACCGGGGAGCTGTTTTTT
-,TRBD1,TRBV6-1,TRBJ2-1,CASSGQGHERFF,TGTGCCAGCAGTGGACAGGGCCATGAGCGGTTCTTC
-,TRBD2,TRBV6-5,TRBJ2-3,CASRLAGIGDTQYF,TGTGCCAGTCGACTAGCGGGAATCGGAGATACGCAGTATTTT
-,TRBD2,TRBV7-2,TRBJ2-2,CASSSSGRKSPGELFF,TGTGCCAGCAGCTCTAGCGGGAGAAAATCCCCCGGGGAGCTGTTTTTT
-,TRBD1,TRBV6-6,TRBJ2-3,CASRADRESPDTQYF,TGTGCCAGCAGGGCGGACAGGGAGTCCCCAGATACGCAGTATTTT
-,TRBD2,TRBV2,TRBJ2-1,CASNPSGSFNNEQFF,TGTGCCAGCAATCCTAGCGGGAGCTTTAATAATGAGCAGTTCTTC
-,-,TRBV2,TRBJ2-7,CASSEGHSYEQYF,TGTGCCAGCAGTGAGGGACACAGCTACGAGCAGTACTTC
-,-,TRBV5-1,TRBJ1-1,CASSLRGATEAFF,TGCGCCAGCAGCTTGCGGGGGGCCACTGAAGCTTTCTTT
few,-,TRBV25-1,TRBJ2-7,CASSEYTGEQYF,TGTGCCAGCAGTGAATATACAGGGGAGCAGTACTTC
-,-,TRBV30,TRBJ1-5,CAWSVRAGNQPQHF,TGTGCCTGGAGTGTACGGGCAGGGAATCAGCCCCAGCATTTT
-,-,TRBV5-8,TRBJ1-2,CASSSGQRSYTF,TGTGCCAGCAGCTCCGGACAAAGGAGCTACACCTTC
-,TRBD1,TRBV7-9,TRBJ2-7,CASTPTGEEQYF,TGTGCCAGCACCCCCACAGGGGAAGAGCAGTACTTC
once,TRBD2,TRBV6-1,TRBJ2-3,CASSEARGGGSTDTQYF,TGTGCCAGCAGTGAAGCGCGGGGGGGCGGCAGCACAGATACGCAGTATTTT
-,-,TRBV28,TRBJ2-2,CASSLVQTGELFF,TGTGCCAGCAGTTTGGTACAAACCGGGGAGCTGTTTTTT
-,TRBD1,TRBV29-1,TRBJ2-5,CSVAPVRGIRETQYF,TGCAGCGTTGCCCCCGTCAGGGGGATACGGGAGACCCAGTACTTC
-,-,TRBV19,TRBJ2-1,CASSIEGRRAYNEQFF,TGTGCCAGTAGTATAGAAGGACGGCGGGCCTACAATGAGCAGTTCTTC
-,TRBD1,TRBV5-4,TRBJ2-2,CASSPRDRGTNTGELFF,TGTGCCAGCAGCCCTCGGGACAGGGGGACGAACACCGGGGAGCTGTTTTTT
-,-,TRBV21-1,TRBJ1-5,CASSKFGPGSRVVSNQPQHF,-
-,-,TRBV10-3,TRBJ2-1,CAISDNRGLNEQFF,TGTGCCATCAGTGATAATAGAGGACTCAATGAGCAGTTCTTC
few,TRBD1,TRBV18,TRBJ1-4,CASSPGTGEKLFF,TGTGCCAGCTCACCGGGGACAGGTGAAAAACTGTTTTTT
-,TRBD1,TRBV13,TRBJ1-2,CASSSGQGRGYTF,TGTGCCAGCAGCTCGGGACAGGGGAGGGGCTACACCTTC
-,-,TRBV27,TRBJ1-1,CASSYRVNTEAFF,TGTGCCAGCAGTTACAGGGTCAACACTGAAGCTTTCTTT
-,-,TRBV7-2,TRBJ2-1,CASSLGSPLKEQFF,TGTGCCAGCAGCTTAGGATCCCCACTTAAGGAGCAGTTCTTC
-,TRBD2,TRBV27,TRBJ2-3,CASRREGRPTDTQYF,TGTGCCAGCAGGCGGGAGGGCCGCCCCACAGATACGCAGTATTTT
-,-,TRBV7-8,TRBJ2-5,CASSQAGSFGEQYF,TGTGCCAGCAGCCAGGCGGGAAGTTTCGGGGAGCAGTACTTC
once,-,TRBV5-1,TRBJ2-7,CASRTTSSHEQYF,TGCGCCAGCAGAACTACGAGCTCCCACGAGCAGTACTTC
-,TRBD1,TRBV30,TRBJ1-2,CAWTGGGYGYTF,TGTGCCTGGACAGGGGGTGGCTATGGCTACACCTTC
-,TRBD1,TRBV19,TRBJ2-7,CASSMKQGDYEQYF,TGTGCCAGTAGTATGAAACAGGGGGACTACGAGCAGTACTTC
-,-,TRBV30,TRBJ2-7,CAWSGHVPSYEQYF,TGTGCCTGGAGTGGGCACGTCCCCTCCTACGAGCAGTACTTC
-,TRBD1,TRBV25-1,TRBJ2-7,CASSGVGQGTYEQYF,TGTGCCAGCAGTGGGGTGGGACAGGGCACGTACGAGCAGTACTTC
-,-,TRBV18,TRBJ2-7,CASSPGAGPLYEQYF,TGTGCCAGCTCACCAGGGGCAGGACCACTCTACGAGCAGTACTTC
once,TRBD1,TRBV30,TRBJ2-3,CAWSLTGGDTQYF,TGTGCCTGGAGTCTGACAGGGGGGGATACGCAGTATTTT
-,-,TRBV18,TRBJ2-7,CASSESYGDEQYF,TGTGCCAGCTCGGAAAGCTACGGGGACGAGCAGTACTTC
-,-,TRBV7-9,TRBJ2-5,CASSLGRGLETQYF,TGTGCCAGCAGCCTAGGTCGAGGGCTGGAGACCCAGTACTTC
-,-,TRBV5-1,TRBJ2-3,CASSLDDSAGTQYF,TGCGCCAGCAGCTTAGACGACTCGGCGGGTACGCAGTATTTT
-,TRBD1,TRBV6-1,TRBJ1-2,CASTTGQGDGYTF,TGTGCCAGCACCACCGGACAGGGGGATGGCTACACCTTC
few,TRBD1,TRBV5-4,TRBJ2-7,CAFLDRDRGEQYF,TGTGCCTTCCTCGATAGGGACAGGGGAGAGCAGTACTTC
-,-,TRBV5-6,TRBJ2-7,CASSLDAFTTYEQYF,TGTGCCAGCAGCTTGGACGCTTTCACAACCTACGAGCAGTACTTC
once,TRBD1,TRBV6-5,TRBJ1-4,CASSFNRGSNEKLFF,TGTGCCAGCAGTTTCAACAGGGGCTCTAATGAAAAACTGTTTTTT
-,TRBD1,TRBV28,TRBJ2-6,CASTSQGAAGANVLTF,TGTGCCAGCACCTCACAGGGGGCTGCGGGGGCCAACGTCCTGACTTTC
-,TRBD1,TRBV19,TRBJ1-5,CASTGDRIQPQHF,TGTGCCAGTACGGGGGACAGGATCCAGCCCCAGCATTTT
-,-,TRBV5-1,TRBJ1-1,CASSLNQAEAFF,TGCGCCAGCAGCTTGAATCAGGCAGAAGCTTTCTTT
few,TRBD1,TRBV5-1,TRBJ2-7,CASSLGDREGEQYF,TGCGCCAGCAGCTTGGGGGACAGGGAGGGCGAGCAGTACTTC
few,TRBD1,TRBV6-5,TRBJ2-1,CASTGTESYNEQFF,TGTGCCAGCACCGGGACAGAGAGTTACAATGAGCAGTTCTTC
-,TRBD2,TRBV7-9,TRBJ2-5,CASSLGLADQETQYF,TGTGCCAGCAGCCTCGGACTAGCGGATCAAGAGACCCAGTACTTC
-,TRBD2,TRBV19,TRBJ2-3,CASRSGGRTSRTDTQYF,TGTGCCAGTAGGAGCGGAGGCCGGACTAGTCGCACAGATACGCAGTATTTT
-,-,TRBV9,TRBJ2-5,CASSVTGTPEETQYF,TGTGCCAGCAGCGTAACCGGGACACCCGAAGAGACCCAGTACTTC
-,-,TRBV5-1,TRBJ1-1,CASSLDLTHAEAFF,TGCGCCAGCAGCTTGGACTTGACACACGCTGAAGCTTTCTTT
-,-,TRBV5-1,TRBJ2-2,CASSLDVARTGELFF,TGCGCCAGCAGCTTGGATGTAGCCCGCACCGGGGAGCTGTTTTTT
-,-,TRBV30,TRBJ1-1,CAWSSGHPNTEAFF,TGTGCCTGGAGTTCTGGACATCCGAACACTGAAGCTTTCTTT
-,TRBD2,TRBV9,TRBJ2-1,CASRRGASGHNEQFF,TGTGCCAGCAGGCGGGGGGCTAGCGGCCACAATGAGCAGTTCTTC
-,-,TRBV10-3,TRBJ1-2,CAGARGTNYGYTF,TGTGCCGGGGCCAGGGGAACTAACTATGGCTACACCTTC
-,TRBD1,TRBV7-7,TRBJ2-6,CASSPGTGSRGANVLTF,TGTGCTAGCAGCCCGGGGACAGGGTCCCGTGGGGCCAACGTCCTGACTTTC
-,TRBD2,TRBV19,TRBJ2-1,CASSLLAGRDNEQFF,TGTGCCAGTAGCTTACTAGCGGGGAGGGACAATGAGCAGTTCTTC
few,-,TRBV6-5,TRBJ1-1,CASSPAQGRRTEAFF,TGTGCCAGCAGTCCGGCTCAGGGAAGGCGGACTGAAGCTTTCTTT